This TCR beta chain was recovered during a study of blood T cell repertoires in COVID-19. For the study at large: Specimens from acute and convalescent COVID-19 originated in the United States, Italy and Spain.

The V segment lost 5 bases and the J segment 7 bases; nucleotides outside the gene matches: 10. Germline V gives CDR1 SNHLY, CDR2 FYNNEI. CDR3 length equals 14 residues. Study processing details: Nucleated cell counts were estimated from reference gene primer amplification. The repertoire was sequenced with immunoSEQ multiplex PCR; TCRdb's copy has only in-frame clones and lacks some. The V and J calls and clone size are taken from that table; D and trimming were inferred from the DNA. The sample contains 150,000 to 200,000 clones, 70% to 90% of which appear only once. The chain carries TRBV2 and TRBJ2-5, with 7 bases lining up with TRBD2. Source material: peripheral blood. The source of this sequence is a woman older than 75 in a cohort sampled during active or convalescent COVID-19. CDR3 DNA sequence: TGTGCCAGCAGTATCGAGGCCCCGGGGGGGACCCAGTACTTC. Translation: CASSIEAPGGTQYF.